This T cell receptor beta chain appears in the sequencing data of a study of CD8+CD57+ T cells in acquired aplastic anemia. Study conclusions and caveats: Relative to total CD4+ and CD8+ pools, CD8+CD57+ cells had lower diversity in patients.

V was shortened by 7 bases and J by 0 bases, with 7 bases between the two germline ends. The CDR3 is 14 amino acids. Germline CDR1 is SNHLY and CDR2 is FYNNEI. For CDR3 and TCR beta VDJ profiling, genomic DNA was the template used. In TCRdb, the reads were re-called with MiXCR into one record per CDR3 protein. Found here are about 18,000 distinct CDR3 sequences, roughly two fifths of them singletons; the top ten hold 65% to 90%. Patients picked for sequencing had shown CD8+CD57+ cell expansion detected by flow cytometry. This clonotype was observed at least ten times. Its antigen is undetermined. The clonotype originates from a human donor with aplastic anemia. This chain connects TRBV2 to TRBJ2-6; no reliable D call. The sequenced sample consisted of CD8+CD57+ T cells sorted from PBMCs. Subset in this sample: bead-enriched CD8+CD57+ effector memory T cells from SAA patients. The chain's CDR3 is CASTLPSGANVLTF. CDR3 nucleotides: TGTGCCAGCACCTTACCCTCTGGGGCCAACGTCCTGACTTTC. Full variable domain (remainder filled in from reference TRBV2 and TRBJ2-6): EPEVTQTPSHQVTQMGQEVILRCVPISNHLYFYWYRQILGQKVEFLVSFYNNEISEKSEIFDDQFSVERPDGSNFTLKIRSTKLEDSAMYFCASTLPSGANVLTFGAGSRLTVL.